Shown below are 24 T cell receptor beta chains from a single sample sequenced in a study of identical twins. TCRdb reanalysed the 5' RACE reads using MiXCR and keeps one entry per CDR3 protein. The repertoire holds about 570,000 distinct CDR3 sequences, with approximately 9.6% as singletons. Separately, the same data were catalogued under a study of yellow fever vaccine responses in identical twins.

The specimen sequenced was PBMCs. The receptors originated from a woman under 30 in good health.

This clonotype was counted at least ten times. V and J are TRBV5-1 and TRBJ2-1; D is perhaps TRBD1 (5 bases). Germline CDR1 SGHRS, CDR2 YFSETQ. V shed 1 base and J shed 7 bases, with 21 bases lying between them. This CDR3 has 17 residues. The CDR3 bases are TGCGCCAGCAGCTTGCTCTTTCTGACAGATGGTGATAATGAGCAGTTCTTC. Translation gives CASSLLFLTDGDNEQFF.

Many counts were recorded for this clonotype. CDR3 sequence: CASSILDKETQYF. CDR3 sequence (DNA): TGTGCCAGTAGTATCCTAGACAAAGAGACCCAGTACTTC. The rearrangement links TRBV27 to TRBJ2-5, with no clear D. This CDR3 is 13 amino acids long. The ends were cut back, 9 bases at V and 3 bases at J, with 14 bases in the middle. Germline V gene data show CDR1 as MNHEY and CDR2 as SMNVEV (reference sequence).

The gene calls are TRBV18 and TRBJ2-7, with 8 bases lining up with TRBD2. Germline V lookup: CDR1 KGHSH, CDR2 LQKENI. V lost 6 bases, J lost 2 bases, and 12 bases stayed unmatched. The CDR3 contains 16 residues. The CDR3 spells CASSPLGGGGTYEQYF. In DNA, the CDR3 is TGTGCCAGCTCGCCGCTCGGGGGGGGAGGAACCTACGAGCAGTACTTC. The full variable domain, completed using reference TRBV18 and TRBJ2-7, is NAGVMQNPRHLVRRRGQEARLRCSPMKGHSHVYWYRQLPEEGLKFMVYLQKENIIDESGMPKERFSAEFPKEGPSILRIQQVVRGDSAAYFCASSPLGGGGTYEQYFGPGTRLTVT.

This clonotype has only a few counts. The chain employs TRBV10-3 and TRBJ2-7, with D maybe TRBD1 (6 bases). Trimming cost V 8 bases and J 4 bases, with 9 bases left between them. Germline values: CDR1 ENHRY, CDR2 SYGVKD. This CDR3 contains 11 residues. The chain's CDR3 is CAIGQGYEQYF. CDR3 DNA sequence: TGTGCCATCGGGCAGGGGTACGAGCAGTACTTC.

The chain uses TRBV4-3 and TRBJ2-5; maybe TRBD2 (6 bases). Trimming pared 0 bases from V and 3 bases from J, leaving 14 bases between. Germline values: CDR1 LGHNA, CDR2 YSLEER. The CDR3 spans 16 residues. The CDR3 DNA is TGCGCCAGCAGCCAAGATCGCGCGGGAACAAAAGAGACCCAGTACTTC. Translated: CASSQDRAGTKETQYF.

The chain combines TRBV7-2 with TRBJ2-3, with 8 bases matching TRBD2. This CDR3 comprises 16 residues. V was clipped by 1 base and J by 4 bases; unmatched bases: 7. Germline assignment: CDR1 SGHTA and CDR2 FQGNSA. Here the CDR3 DNA reads TGTGCCAGCAGCTTAGTAAGCGGGGGTAACGCAGATACGCAGTATTTT. Protein: CASSLVSGGNADTQYF.

The rearrangement links TRBV5-4 to TRBJ2-7; D perhaps matches TRBD2 (6 bases). CDR1 and CDR2 (germline): SGHNT, YYREEE (reference sequence). V was trimmed by 4 bases and J by 2 bases, leaving 10 bases between them. The CDR3 has 13 residues. CDR3 bases: TGTGCCAGCAGCATGGGGGGTACCTACGAGCAGTACTTC. It specifies CASSMGGTYEQYF.

The chain is built from TRBV20-1 and TRBJ2-2; D is unclear. Germline assignment: CDR1 DFQATT and CDR2 SNEGSKA (reference sequence). This CDR3 has 17 residues. With 1 base removed from V and 1 base from J, the gap between germline ends came to 16 bases. The CDR3 DNA reads as TGCAGTGCTAGAGCGAACGGACGCCGGCGGAACACCGGGGAGCTGTTTTTT. Translated: CSARANGRRRNTGELFF.

The chain has TRBV7-3 and TRBJ2-3; TRBD2 aligns across 8 bases. This CDR3 comprises 18 residues. Germline V gene data show CDR1 as SGHTA and CDR2 as FQGTGA. The trim removed 1 base at V and 6 bases at J, leaving 15 bases unmatched. CDR3 loop: CASSLMPPRGLGYDTQYF. DNA of the CDR3: TGTGCCAGCAGCTTAATGCCCCCTCGGGGACTAGGGTACGATACGCAGTATTTT.

This clonotype was observed at least ten times. The chain carries TRBV6-1 and TRBJ2-1; 9 nucleotides agree with TRBD2. V shed 5 bases and J 2 bases; nucleotides not matched to a gene: 4. This CDR3 is built from 15 residues. CDR1 is MNHNS and CDR2 is SASEGT in the germline V gene. The CDR3 DNA sequence: TGTGCCAGCAGTATAAGCGGGGGGCCCTACAATGAGCAGTTCTTC. As protein: CASSISGGPYNEQFF.

This clonotype came up a few times. The V call is TRBV7-2, the J call TRBJ2-3, with 14 positions matching TRBD2. V was clipped by 5 bases and J by 7 bases; unmatched bases: 5. Per germline, CDR1 SGHTA and CDR2 FQGNSA. This CDR3 has 15 residues. The CDR3 sequence is CASSPGLAGGYTQYF. The CDR3 nucleotides are TGTGCCAGCAGCCCAGGACTAGCGGGGGGCTATACGCAGTATTTT. Drawing the rest from reference TRBV7-2 and TRBJ2-3, the complete variable domain is GAGVSQSPSNKVTEKGKDVELRCDPISGHTALYWYRQSLGQGLEFLIYFQGNSAPDKSGLPSDRFSAERTGGSVSTLTIQRTQQEDSAVYLCASSPGLAGGYTQYFGPGTRLTVL.

This clonotype was detected a few times. The chain employs TRBV28 and TRBJ1-1, with a weak D call TRBD1 (5 bases). Germline V lookup: CDR1 MDHEN, CDR2 SYDVKM. Trimming left V 9 bases short and J 0 bases short, with 17 bases between. The CDR3 is 15 amino acids. The CDR3 here is CASNRRAPMNTEAFF. The DNA for the CDR3 is TGTGCCAGTAACAGGAGAGCCCCCATGAACACTGAAGCTTTCTTT.

This clonotype was recorded many times. The V call is TRBV5-1, the J call TRBJ2-1; D gene ambiguous. This CDR3 comprises 14 residues. V lost 1 base, J lost 6 bases, and 11 bases lay in between. The V gene's germline CDR1 is SGHRS and CDR2 YFSETQ. Written as DNA, the CDR3 is TGCGCCAGCAGCTTGTATGGGGTCAGCAATGAGCAGTTCTTC. Encoded protein: CASSLYGVSNEQFF.

This clonotype has ten or more counts. This chain uses TRBV5-1 with TRBJ2-2; no clear D gene. The CDR3 is made up of 13 amino acids. The V end was cut by 5 bases, the J end by 4 bases, with 9 bases between. Germline assignment: CDR1 SGHRS and CDR2 YFSETQ. Here the CDR3 reads CASRDVSTGELFF. The CDR3 region has the DNA TGCGCCAGCAGGGACGTCAGCACCGGGGAGCTGTTTTTT.

This clonotype was seen a few times. The V call is TRBV29-1, the J call TRBJ2-1; 7 nucleotides agree with TRBD2. The germline V gene has CDR1 SQVTM and CDR2 ANQGSEA. This CDR3 contains 14 residues. Losses at the gene ends were 3 bases for V and 4 bases for J; bases not matched to a gene: 6. The DNA of the CDR3 is TGCAGCGTTGACGTAGCGGGTCCTTACAATGAGCAGTTCTTC. Translating gives CSVDVAGPYNEQFF.

This chain joins TRBV7-2 and TRBJ2-7; unclear D gene. V lost 5 bases and J 0 bases, leaving 14 bases between the germline ends. The CDR3 has 15 residues. Germline CDR1 is SGHTA and CDR2 is FQGNSA. CDR3 protein: CASSPTGDNSYEQYF. The CDR3 DNA is TGTGCCAGCAGCCCGACCGGAGACAACTCCTACGAGCAGTACTTC.

The genes are TRBV7-2 and TRBJ2-1, with TRBD2 matching over 9 bases. The CDR3 consists of 16 residues. The V and J ends lost 5 bases and 9 bases, in that order; junction bases with no gene match: 14. In germline, CDR1 is SGHTA, CDR2 FQGNSA. CDR3 in amino acids: CASSGTGTSRPGEQFF. The CDR3 DNA reads TGTGCCAGCAGCGGCACCGGGACTAGCAGGCCGGGTGAGCAGTTCTTC.

This clonotype was recorded a few times. V and J are TRBV7-2 and TRBJ2-5, with 12 bases aligning to TRBD2. This CDR3 has 15 amino acids. V lost 4 bases and J lost 6; bases outside the gene matches: 6. Germline lookup yields CDR1 SGHTA and CDR2 FQGNSA. The CDR3 protein is CASSSTSGSHQTQYF. The CDR3 coding sequence is TGTGCCAGCAGCTCGACTAGCGGGAGCCACCAGACCCAGTACTTC.

This clonotype was recorded only once. This chain connects TRBV4-3 to TRBJ2-2, with D perhaps matching TRBD2 (6 bases). The ends were cut back, 1 base at V and 2 bases at J, with 17 bases in the middle. Germline CDR1 LGHNA, CDR2 YSLEER. The CDR3 loop spans 18 amino acids. This CDR3 is CASSQVSPGTPNTGELFF. The CDR3 DNA is TGCGCCAGCAGCCAAGTTTCTCCCGGGACTCCTAACACCGGGGAGCTGTTTTTT.

This chain connects TRBV19 to TRBJ1-5, with unresolved D. Germline CDR1 and CDR2: LNHDA and SQIVND (reference sequence). The CDR3 covers 15 residues. With 1 base removed from V and 0 bases from J, the gap between germline ends came to 7 bases. CDR3 sequence: CASSIGTGSNQPQHF. The CDR3 coding sequence is TGTGCCAGTAGTATAGGAACCGGTAGCAATCAGCCCCAGCATTTT.

There are a few counts of this clonotype. The rearrangement joins TRBV27 to TRBJ2-5; 14 bases are shared with TRBD2. The germline gives CDR1 MNHEY, CDR2 SMNVEV (reference sequence). The CDR3 is 18 amino acids. The ends lost 8 bases at V and 5 bases at J; junction bases unmatched: 16. The CDR3 DNA follows: TGTGCCAGCGGACTCCCGGGACTAGCGGGGGCTCTAAGGGAGACCCAGTACTTC. Amino acid sequence: CASGLPGLAGALRETQYF.

The chain employs TRBV2 and TRBJ2-6, with TRBD1 matching over 9 bases. Unmatched junction bases numbered 16, after V lost 8 bases and J lost 2 bases. The CDR3 has 19 residues. CDR1 is SNHLY, CDR2 FYNNEI, per germline. DNA of the CDR3: TGTGCCAGCTGTACCCTACCGGGACAGGGTCAGGCTGGGGCCAACGTCCTGACTTTC. Translated: CASCTLPGQGQAGANVLTF.

The chain carries TRBV27 and TRBJ2-3, with TRBD2 matching 12 bases. Germline V lookup: CDR1 MNHEY, CDR2 SMNVEV (reference sequence). Losses at the gene ends were 5 bases for V and 8 bases for J; bases not matched to a gene: 8. The CDR3 consists of 15 residues. The CDR3 loop is CASSVLAGGFGTQYF. CDR3 nucleotide sequence: TGTGCCAGCAGTGTTCTAGCGGGAGGGTTTGGTACGCAGTATTTT.

The chain employs TRBV3-1 and TRBJ2-7; weak D call: TRBD2 (6 bases). CDR1 is LGHDT and CDR2 is YNNKEL in the germline V gene (reference sequence). V was clipped by 4 bases and J by 7 bases, with 20 bases between them. There are 15 residues in the CDR3. In DNA form, the CDR3 reads TGTGCCAGCAGCCCGCTAGCGAACTTTATTTCGGAGCAGTACTTC. Translated: CASSPLANFISEQYF.